The rows below give T cell receptor beta chains drawn from one sample of a study of T cell responses to AZD1222 COVID-19 vaccine. Libraries were prepared by immunoSEQ multiplex PCR; TCRdb keeps only in-frame clonotypes and omits some of them. Among roughly 150,000 clones listed, more than 75% were seen once. Here the sequenced sample was peripheral blood, taken 28 days after the second AZD1222 dose. The receptors were sampled from an adult who received the AZD1222 COVID-19 vaccine. CDR3s include the opening cysteine and the closing phenylalanine or tryptophan. D genes are given only for firm matches. Rows give clone size only sometimes, using once, few, many, or a class for an expanded clone.

size	V	D	J	CDR3	DNA
NA	TRBV30	NA	TRBJ2-5	CAWRGQGRETQYF	TGTGCCTGGAGGGGACAAGGGCGGGAGACCCAGTACTTC
NA	TRBV5-1	NA	TRBJ2-1	CASSLNTDNEQFF	TGCGCCAGCAGCTTAAATACCGACAATGAGCAGTTCTTC
NA	TRBV7-9	NA	TRBJ1-4	CASSQDSSTNEKLFF	TGTGCCAGCAGCCAAGACAGCTCAACTAATGAAAAACTGTTTTTT
NA	TRBV28	NA	TRBJ1-2	CASSFAGAGNYGYTF	TGTGCCAGCAGTTTCGCAGGGGCCGGGAACTATGGCTACACCTTC
NA	TRBV5-4	NA	TRBJ1-2	CASRNSGTVGYTF	TGTGCCAGCAGAAACTCCGGGACCGTTGGCTACACCTTC
NA	TRBV5-6	NA	TRBJ1-3	CASSLAQGNTIYF	TGTGCCAGCAGCTTGGCCCAGGGAAACACCATATATTTT
NA	TRBV29-1	NA	TRBJ2-4	CSVEDRGTGVGQYF	TGCAGCGTTGAAGATCGTGGAACAGGAGTAGGCCAGTACTTC
NA	TRBV6-5	NA	TRBJ1-1	CASSYSRGRGAAFF	TGTGCCAGCAGTTACTCGAGGGGACGCGGGGCCGCTTTCTTT
NA	TRBV5-4	NA	TRBJ1-5	CASSSGKGNQPQHF	TGTGCCAGCAGCTCTGGGAAGGGGAATCAGCCCCAGCATTTT
NA	TRBV7-3	NA	TRBJ1-1	CASSGQTNTEAFF	TGTGCCAGCTCAGGACAAACTAACACTGAAGCTTTCTTT
few	TRBV20-1	NA	TRBJ1-1	CSASGQLNTEAFF	TGCAGTGCTAGTGGACAGCTGAACACTGAAGCTTTCTTT
NA	TRBV27	TRBD2	TRBJ2-1	CASSLVLAGGRITRGNEQFF	TGTGCCAGCAGTTTGGTTCTAGCGGGAGGTAGAATAACCCGAGGCAATGAGCAGTTCTTC
NA	TRBV13	NA	TRBJ1-3	CASSRKGVRNGNTIYF	TGTGCCAGCAGCCGTAAAGGGGTTCGCAATGGAAACACCATATATTTT
NA	TRBV5-1	NA	TRBJ1-5	CASRPSGDGTQPQHF	TGCGCCAGCAGGCCTTCGGGGGACGGAACTCAGCCCCAGCATTTT
few	TRBV4-3	NA	TRBJ1-2	CASSQETVSYGYTF	TGCGCCAGCAGCCAAGAAACGGTATCCTATGGCTACACCTTC
NA	TRBV4-3	NA	TRBJ1-3	CASSQEGGGSAGNTIYF	TGCGCCAGCAGCCAAGAAGGGGGAGGCTCCGCGGGAAACACCATATATTTT
NA	TRBV19	NA	TRBJ1-1	CASSINGENTEAFF	TGTGCCAGTAGTATAAATGGGGAAAACACTGAAGCTTTCTTT
NA	TRBV6-1	NA	TRBJ2-7	CASSEGGRQTYEQYF	TGTGCCAGCAGTGAAGGGGGGCGGCAGACCTACGAGCAGTACTTC
NA	TRBV28	NA	TRBJ1-5	CASGQLGNQPQHF	TGTGCCAGCGGACAGTTGGGCAATCAGCCCCAGCATTTT
NA	TRBV5-1	TRBD1	TRBJ1-2	CASSTGQGGFGYTF	TGCGCCAGCAGCACCGGACAGGGTGGCTTTGGCTACACCTTC
NA	TRBV28	NA	TRBJ1-4	CASSFVGASNEKLFF	TGTGCCAGCAGTTTCGTGGGGGCGTCTAATGAAAAACTGTTTTTT
NA	TRBV2	NA	TRBJ1-5	CASSVAYSNQPQHF	TGTGCCAGCAGTGTCGCTTATAGCAATCAGCCCCAGCATTTT
NA	TRBV28	TRBD1	TRBJ1-1	CASIPTGWPEAFF	TGTGCCAGCATCCCGACAGGGTGGCCTGAAGCTTTCTTT
NA	TRBV7-2	TRBD2	TRBJ2-2	CATSPLWPGLAPSGELFF	TGTGCCACCTCGCCTCTCTGGCCGGGACTAGCTCCCTCCGGGGAGCTGTTTTTT
NA	TRBV11-3	NA	TRBJ1-1	CASSLSGGQEAFF	TGTGCCAGCAGCTTATCGGGGGGACAAGAAGCTTTCTTT
NA	TRBV7-9	NA	TRBJ2-1	CASATGASYNEQFF	TGTGCCAGCGCCACTGGGGCCTCCTACAATGAGCAGTTCTTC
NA	TRBV24-1	NA	TRBJ2-1	CATSDYAGYNEQFF	TGTGCCACCAGTGATTATGCAGGGTACAATGAGCAGTTCTTC
NA	TRBV12-5	TRBD2	TRBJ2-3	CASGLVRDGRALADTQYF	TGTGCTAGTGGTTTGGTACGGGACGGGAGGGCCCTCGCAGATACGCAGTATTTT
NA	TRBV29-1	TRBD1	TRBJ1-1	CSVEYRGGFTEAFF	TGCAGCGTTGAGTACAGGGGAGGGTTCACTGAAGCTTTCTTT
few	TRBV24-1	TRBD2	TRBJ2-3	CATSDLASGRPSTDTQYF	TGTGCCACCAGTGATTTAGCTAGCGGGAGGCCTAGCACAGATACGCAGTATTTT
NA	TRBV2	NA	TRBJ2-3	CASSRGTDTQYF	TGTGCCAGCAGTCGGGGCACAGATACGCAGTATTTT
NA	TRBV18	NA	TRBJ2-5	CASSPALADETQYF	TGTGCCAGCTCACCAGCTCTAGCTGATGAGACCCAGTACTTC
NA	TRBV10-2	NA	TRBJ1-1	CASSETFGGAFF	TGCGCCAGCAGTGAGACCTTCGGGGGGGCTTTCTTT
once	TRBV5-5	TRBD2	TRBJ2-1	CASSRAGTSGYNEQFF	TGTGCCAGCAGTCGTGCTGGGACTAGCGGGTACAATGAGCAGTTCTTC
once	TRBV7-7	TRBD1	TRBJ2-7	CASSRGQGRSDEQYF	TGTGCTAGCAGCCGGGGACAGGGCAGGAGTGACGAGCAGTACTTC
few	TRBV27	NA	TRBJ1-2	CASSLVGMGINYGYTF	TGTGCCAGCAGTTTGGTTGGCATGGGTATCAACTATGGCTACACCTTC
NA	TRBV7-2	NA	TRBJ2-2	CASSLSFGSGDTGELFF	TGTGCCAGCAGCTTAAGCTTCGGTTCCGGGGACACCGGGGAGCTGTTTTTT
once	TRBV13	NA	TRBJ2-6	CASSFFRDSSGANVLTF	TGTGCCAGCAGCTTTTTTCGCGACAGCTCTGGGGCCAACGTCCTGACTTTC
NA	TRBV12-3/TRBV12-4	NA	TRBJ2-1	CASSRENEQFF	TGTGCCAGCAGTAGGGAAAATGAGCAGTTCTTC
few	TRBV11-2	NA	TRBJ2-7	CASTIRAATYEQYF	TGTGCCAGCACCATCCGGGCCGCAACCTACGAGCAGTACTTC
NA	TRBV30	NA	TRBJ1-1	CAWSPYGPMNTEAFF	TGTGCCTGGAGTCCCTACGGTCCCATGAACACTGAAGCTTTCTTT
NA	TRBV19	NA	TRBJ1-2	CASSTRDYGYTF	TGTGCCAGTAGTACCAGGGACTATGGCTACACCTTC
NA	TRBV28	TRBD1	TRBJ2-7	CASRRTGPYEQYF	TGTGCCAGCAGAAGGACAGGGCCCTACGAGCAGTACTTC
NA	TRBV9	TRBD2	TRBJ2-5	CASSEPPGGTRETQYF	TGTGCCAGCAGTGAGCCGCCGGGGGGGACGAGGGAGACCCAGTACTTC